These 24 T cell receptor beta chains share one sample of origin, sequenced in a study of T cells in Graves' hyperthyroidism and ophthalmopathy. RNA transcripts provided the source from which TCR beta CDR3 regions were amplified. HTBI primers drove first-round RT-PCR of the TCR CDR3. Each CDR3 protein is one row after TCRdb ran MiXCR on the multiplex PCR reads. Of a few hundred thousand distinct CDR3 sequences listed, around 16% are singletons. The sequenced sample consisted of blood. The receptors shown here come from a woman aged 25 to 39 with Graves' hyperthyroidism.

Ten or more counts support this clonotype. This chain links TRBV7-3 with TRBJ2-1; 8 bases fit TRBD1. The germline V gene encodes CDR1 SGHTA and CDR2 FQGTGA. Trimming removed 4 bases from V and 7 bases from J; junction bases left unmatched: 9. The CDR3 runs 15 residues. CDR3 DNA sequence: TGTGCCAGCAGCTCCAGGGGGCAAGGGAGGAATGAGCAGTTCTTC. Translating gives CASSSRGQGRNEQFF.

The CDR3 sequence is CASSHGGLRGEAFF. In DNA, the CDR3 is TGTGCCAGCAGCCACGGGGGACTTCGGGGGGAAGCTTTCTTT. V and J are TRBV3-1 and TRBJ1-1; D might be TRBD1 (5 bases). The germline V and J ends were trimmed by 3 bases and 8 bases, with 16 bases remaining between them. Germline V gene lookup returns CDR1 LGHDT and CDR2 YNNKEL (reference sequence). This CDR3 spans 14 amino acids.

In its sample, this clonotype was seen a few times. This chain links TRBV4-3 with TRBJ2-7; the D gene is possibly TRBD1 (6 bases). The CDR3 runs 15 residues. Trimming removed 4 bases from V and 2 bases from J, with 15 bases in between. In germline, CDR1 is LGHNA, CDR2 YSLEER. The CDR3 reads CASSPSPGATYEQYF. CDR3 bases: TGCGCCAGCAGCCCTTCTCCAGGGGCCACCTACGAGCAGTACTTC.

With regard to this clonotype: This clone may be a read error of a much larger clone one base away. The V call is TRBV20-1, the J call TRBJ2-7; 12 nucleotides agree with TRBD2. The CDR3 extends over 17 amino acids. The trim removed 2 bases at V and 1 base at J, leaving 9 bases unmatched. Germline V gives CDR1 DFQATT, CDR2 SNEGSKA (reference sequence). This CDR3 reads CSARYTLGTSGSYEQYF. Here the CDR3 DNA reads TGCAGTGCTAGATACACCCTGGGGACTAGCGGGTCCTACGAGCAGTACTTC.

In regard to this clonotype: The germline gene is not matched at one end of the junction; a read error may be the cause. The chain joins TRBV5-1 to TRBJ2-4, with TRBD2 matching 13 bases. Germline values: CDR1 SGHRS, CDR2 YFSETQ. The CDR3 is 22 amino acids. The chain's CDR3 is CASSLWPLVGLAGVQAKNIRYF. The CDR3 coding sequence is TGCGCCAGCAGCTTGTGGCCACTTGTAGGACTAGCGGGAGTCCAAGCCAAAAACATTCGGTACTTC.

This chain connects TRBV12-3 or TRBV12-4 to TRBJ2-7; D possibly corresponds to TRBD2 (6 bases). The CDR3 runs to 14 residues. Trimming cost V 7 bases and J 4 bases, with 17 bases left between them. DNA of the CDR3: TGTGCCAGCAAACGGAGTGAGGGGAGGTACGAGCAGTACTTC. This sequence encodes CASKRSEGRYEQYF.

This clonotype was detected many times. The chain links TRBV5-1 to TRBJ2-6, with D perhaps TRBD1 (5 bases). This CDR3 comprises 17 residues. Trimming shortened V by 4 bases and J by 2 bases, and 16 bases separated the two germline ends. CDR1 and CDR2 from the germline V gene are SGHRS and YFSETQ. CDR3 residues: CASSHPLGAPGANVLTF. Here the CDR3 DNA reads TGCGCCAGCAGCCACCCCTTAGGGGCGCCTGGGGCCAACGTCCTGACTTTC.

This clonotype has more than one count but fewer than ten. A much larger clonotype is one base distant, so this may be a read error. The J gene is TRBJ2-7, the V gene TRBV28; D perhaps matches TRBD1 (6 bases). The CDR3 is 15 amino acids. CDR1 is MDHEN, CDR2 SYDVKM, per germline. CDR3 nucleotides: TGTGCCAGCAGTGGAAGGGGGTTAGACTCCCACGAGCAGTACTTC. Translation gives CASSGRGLDSHEQYF. Full variable domain (remainder filled in from reference TRBV28 and TRBJ2-7): DVKVTQSSRYLVKRTGEKVFLECVQDMDHENMFWYRQDPGLGLRLIYFSYDVKMKEKGDIPEGYSVSREKKERFSLILESASTNQTSMYLCASSGRGLDSHEQYFGPGTRLTVT.

This clonotype was picked up many times. V is TRBV20-1 and J is TRBJ2-7; TRBD1 is a possible D gene (6 bases). Germline assignment: CDR1 DFQATT and CDR2 SNEGSKA (reference sequence). V lost 0 bases, J lost 1 base, and 13 bases lay in between. The CDR3 spans 15 residues. CDR3 DNA: TGCAGTGCTAGAGATCCACAGGGAATGTCCTACGAGCAGTACTTC. This sequence encodes CSARDPQGMSYEQYF.

This clonotype has more than one count but fewer than ten. The chain recombines TRBV7-9 with TRBJ1-6; D gene unclear. The germline gives CDR1 SEHNR, CDR2 FQNEAQ (reference sequence). V lost 4 bases to trimming and J lost 7 bases, with 17 bases between them. The CDR3 contains 16 residues. Here the CDR3 reads CASSSDPRTYNSPLHF. CDR3 coding DNA: TGTGCCAGCAGCTCAGACCCACGGACTTACAATTCACCCCTCCACTTT. The whole variable domain, filled in from reference TRBV7-9 and TRBJ1-6, reads DTGVSQNPRHKITKRGQNVTFRCDPISEHNRLYWYRQTLGQGPEFLTYFQNEAQLEKSRLLSDRFSAERPKGSFSTLEIQRTEQGDSAMYLCASSSDPRTYNSPLHFGNGTRLTVT.

There are many counts of this clonotype. The gene calls are TRBV3-1 and TRBJ2-3, with D unclear. Per the germline V gene, CDR1 is LGHDT and CDR2 is YNNKEL (reference sequence). V was pared by 4 bases and J by 0 bases, with 5 bases between. The CDR3 has 13 residues. For the CDR3, the DNA is TGTGCCAGCAGCCGCACGAGCACAGATACGCAGTATTTT. Translation: CASSRTSTDTQYF.

This clonotype was recorded at least ten times. This chain connects TRBV10-3 to TRBJ2-3; D is unresolved. The ends were cut back, 7 bases at V and 1 base at J, with 9 bases in the middle. The germline gives CDR1 ENHRY, CDR2 SYGVKD. This CDR3 has 13 amino acids. The DNA of the CDR3 is TGTGCCATCACCCATGGGGGCACAGATACGCAGTATTTT. Protein sequence: CAITHGGTDTQYF.

This clonotype was found a few times. The J gene is TRBJ2-1, the V gene TRBV27; no definite D call. From germline, CDR1 is MNHEY and CDR2 SMNVEV (reference sequence). The ends were cut back, 2 bases at V and 5 bases at J, with 7 bases in the middle. The length of the CDR3 is 13 residues. The CDR3 DNA is TGTGCCAGCAGTTTAAACGGCCACAATGAGCAGTTCTTC. It specifies CASSLNGHNEQFF.

J is TRBJ1-2 and V is TRBV7-9, with D tentatively TRBD1 (5 bases). Trimming took off 4 bases at V and 5 bases at J, with 17 bases between the two ends. CDR3 length: 15 amino acids. Germline CDR1 reads SEHNR; CDR2 reads FQNEAQ (reference sequence). The CDR3 sequence: CASSSTGTVLYGYTF. The CDR3 DNA reads as TGTGCCAGCAGCTCGACCGGGACGGTCTTATATGGCTACACCTTC.

This clonotype was seen a handful of times. The chain joins TRBV7-6 to TRBJ2-7; 8 nucleotides agree with TRBD2. With 1 base clipped from V and 5 bases from J, the junction kept 4 bases outside the gene matches. Germline V gene sequence: CDR1 SGHVS, CDR2 FNYEAQ. The CDR3 sequence is 14 residues long. In DNA, the CDR3 is TGTGCCAGCAGCTTAGGGGGCGGGAGGAACGAGCAGTACTTC. This sequence encodes CASSLGGGRNEQYF.

This clonotype was seen many times. The chain recombines TRBV28 with TRBJ2-5; D is possibly TRBD1 or TRBD2 (6 bases each). Germline V CDR1 and CDR2: MDHEN, SYDVKM. V was clipped by 6 bases and J by 5 bases, with 13 bases between them. CDR3 length: 13 residues. Here the CDR3 reads CASSLGGRETQYF. The DNA for the CDR3 is TGTGCCAGCAGCTTGGGGGGCCGGGAGACCCAGTACTTC.

This clonotype has a handful of counts. The chain carries TRBV10-3 and TRBJ1-3; TRBD1 matches 8 bases. Germline V gives CDR1 ENHRY, CDR2 SYGVKD. The CDR3 has 15 amino acids. Germline trimming cut 2 bases from V and 4 bases from J; bases unmatched to any gene: 4. The CDR3 reads CAISEPRGLGNTIYF. CDR3 sequence (DNA): TGTGCCATCAGTGAGCCCAGGGGGCTCGGAAACACCATATATTTT.

This clonotype was detected ten times or more. The chain carries TRBV3-1 and TRBJ2-1; 12 bases line up with TRBD2. Trimming cost V 4 bases and J 9 bases; bases outside gene matches: 4. Per the germline V gene, CDR1 is LGHDT and CDR2 is YNNKEL (reference sequence). The CDR3 extends over 14 amino acids. CDR3: CASSRLAGASEQFF. In nucleotides, the CDR3 is TGTGCCAGCAGCCGACTAGCGGGAGCGAGTGAGCAGTTCTTC.

This clonotype was counted between two and nine times. The rearrangement links TRBV11-2 to TRBJ2-1, with D possibly TRBD1 on 6 matching bases. CDR1 SGHAT and CDR2 FQNNGV come from the germline V gene. V shed 3 bases and J shed 2 bases, with 14 bases lying between them. The CDR3 loop spans 16 amino acids. This CDR3 is CASSFTGTLAYNEQFF. For the CDR3, the DNA is TGTGCCAGCAGCTTCACAGGGACACTCGCCTACAATGAGCAGTTCTTC.

This clonotype was detected many times. The chain combines TRBV19 with TRBJ2-7, with D perhaps matching TRBD2 (5 bases). V was cut by 9 bases and J by 4 bases, with 13 bases left in between. Germline CDR1 and CDR2: LNHDA and SQIVND (reference sequence). This CDR3 region has 12 residues. The CDR3 loop is CASSDRGYEQYF. CDR3 DNA: TGTGCCAGCAGTGATCGGGGTTACGAGCAGTACTTC.

This clonotype was seen many times. The chain carries TRBV19 and TRBJ1-1; D might be TRBD1 (6 bases). CDR1 LNHDA and CDR2 SQIVND come from the germline V gene (reference sequence). Trimming shortened V by 5 bases and J by 0 bases, and 19 bases separated the two germline ends. There are 17 residues in the CDR3. CDR3 nucleotide sequence: TGTGCCAGTAGTTTATCGATCCTACGGACAGTGAACACTGAAGCTTTCTTT. Its protein is CASSLSILRTVNTEAFF.

The chain recombines TRBV5-1 with TRBJ1-1; D is ambiguous. V lost 0 bases, J lost 7 bases, and 13 bases lay in between. The CDR3 loop spans 14 amino acids. The germline V gene encodes CDR1 SGHRS and CDR2 YFSETQ. The DNA for the CDR3 is TGCGCCAGCAGCTTGGCCGTGCCTAACCTTGAAGCTTTCTTT. It codes for CASSLAVPNLEAFF.

The chain carries TRBV7-9 and TRBJ2-5, with 7 positions matching TRBD2. The junction had 11 bases not matched to a gene; V was cut back by 5 bases and J by 5 bases. The germline CDR1 and CDR2 sequences are SEHNR and FQNEAQ (reference sequence). This CDR3 is 15 amino acids long. CDR3 in DNA: TGTGCCAGCAGCCCTCGAGCGGGATCCGGGGAGACCCAGTACTTC. Amino acids: CASSPRAGSGETQYF.

This clonotype was picked up a small number of times. The chain links TRBV27 to TRBJ2-1, with TRBD1 identical over 8 bases. Germline CDR1 is MNHEY and CDR2 is SMNVEV (reference sequence). Germline trimming cut 5 bases from V and 6 bases from J; bases unmatched to any gene: 9. This CDR3 contains 15 residues. This CDR3 reads CASSVRQGALNEQFF. CDR3 bases: TGTGCCAGCAGTGTTCGGCAGGGGGCCCTCAATGAGCAGTTCTTC.